Listed below are T cell receptor beta chains from one sample, sequenced in a study of cytomegalovirus exposure and HLA in healthy donors. Repertoires were generated with immunoSEQ multiplex PCR, while TCRdb's copy carries only in-frame clones and drops some. The sample records roughly 160,000 clones, roughly 81% being singletons. Material for sequencing was PBMCs. Receptors were obtained from a woman aged 45-65 years in good health and CMV-seronegative. Both conserved end residues are part of each CDR3. The D gene is left open where the match is weak.

V gene: TRBV27
D gene: TRBD1
J gene: TRBJ2-7
CDR3 protein: CASSAGTGFYEQYF
CDR3 DNA: TGTGCCAGCAGTGCCGGGACAGGGTTTTACGAGCAGTACTTC

V gene: TRBV7-2
D gene: .
J gene: TRBJ1-4
CDR3 protein: CASSLVGGGDEKLFF
CDR3 DNA: TGTGCCAGCAGCTTAGTGGGAGGGGGGGATGAAAAACTGTTTTTT

V gene: TRBV29-1
D gene: .
J gene: TRBJ1-1
CDR3 protein: CSVVRGAFF
CDR3 DNA: TGCAGCGTTGTTAGGGGCGCTTTCTTT

V gene: TRBV28
D gene: TRBD1
J gene: TRBJ2-1
CDR3 protein: CASSSPRTGGYNEQFF
CDR3 DNA: TGTGCCAGCAGCTCACCTCGGACAGGGGGCTACAATGAGCAGTTCTTC

V gene: TRBV21-1
D gene: .
J gene: TRBJ1-1
CDR3 protein: CASSKGRRTGGRNTEAFF
CDR3 DNA: TGTGCCAGCAGCAAAGGCCGTCGGACAGGGGGCCGGAACACTGAAGCTTTCTTT

V gene: TRBV5-1
D gene: TRBD2
J gene: TRBJ2-3
CDR3 protein: CASSFSGSPTDTQYF
CDR3 DNA: TGCGCCAGCAGCTTTAGCGGGAGCCCCACAGATACGCAGTATTTT

V gene: TRBV5-5
D gene: TRBD1
J gene: TRBJ1-6
CDR3 protein: CASSWNAGTANSPLHF
CDR3 DNA: TGTGCCAGCAGCTGGAACGCCGGGACAGCTAATTCACCCCTCCACTTT

V gene: TRBV7-6
D gene: TRBD1
J gene: TRBJ2-1
CDR3 protein: CASSTSTGGYEQFF
CDR3 DNA: TGTGCCAGCAGCACCTCGACAGGGGGCTATGAGCAGTTCTTC

V gene: TRBV7-9
D gene: .
J gene: TRBJ2-2
CDR3 protein: CASRAGSGELFF
CDR3 DNA: TGTGCCAGCAGGGCGGGATCCGGGGAGCTGTTTTTT

V gene: TRBV9
D gene: .
J gene: TRBJ1-1
CDR3 protein: CASSERGGAYWNTEAFF
CDR3 DNA: TGTGCCAGCAGCGAAAGAGGGGGGGCATATTGGAACACTGAAGCTTTCTTT

V gene: TRBV7-2
D gene: TRBD1
J gene: TRBJ2-3
CDR3 protein: CASRGQGASTDTQYF
CDR3 DNA: TGTGCCAGCAGAGGACAGGGCGCTAGCACAGATACGCAGTATTTT